These 19 T cell receptor beta chains originate from one sample sequenced in a study of neurological immune-mediated disorders. MiXCR, run by TCRdb on the 5' RACE reads, gives a single entry per CDR3 protein. The table has about 20,000 distinct CDR3 sequences, 27% seen once. The material sequenced was PBMCs. All receptors come from a man over 45 with HTLV-1-associated myelopathy (HAM/TSP).

This chain uses TRBV28 with TRBJ2-1, with D tentatively TRBD1 or TRBD2 (5 bases each). The length of the CDR3 is 20 residues. Germline CDR1 reads MDHEN; CDR2 reads SYDVKM. Trimming removed 1 base from V and 6 bases from J, with 28 bases in between. Here the CDR3 DNA reads TGTGCCAGCAGTTTATTCCGAAACCCCCGGGGCGAGGGAGTACGCAATGAGCAGTTCTTC. Translated: CASSLFRNPRGEGVRNEQFF.

This clonotype has only a few counts. This sequence joins TRBV20-1 and TRBJ1-4, with no clear D. The V end lost 3 bases, the J end lost 5 bases, and 7 bases lay between the germline ends. This CDR3 region has 12 residues. CDR1 is DFQATT, CDR2 SNEGSKA, per germline (reference sequence). In nucleotides, the CDR3 is TGCAGTGCTAGTCCAGAGAATGAAAAACTGTTTTTT. It specifies CSASPENEKLFF.

The chain combines TRBV6-1 with TRBJ2-1; a possible D gene is TRBD1 (6 bases). Per germline, CDR1 MNHNS and CDR2 SASEGT. Trimming removed 5 bases at V and 6 bases at J, with 20 bases between. The CDR3 contains 16 residues. The CDR3 DNA follows: TGTGCCAGCAGTTTCGAAGGGCCAGGGGTGAGCAATGAGCAGTTCTTC. Translated: CASSFEGPGVSNEQFF.

The J gene is TRBJ2-6, the V gene TRBV4-1, with a weak D call TRBD2 (5 bases). Deletions cut 1 base from V and 1 base from J, with 5 bases between. Germline V gene sequence: CDR1 MGHRA, CDR2 YSYEKL. The CDR3 is made up of 15 amino acids. Here the CDR3 reads CASSQAGSGANVLTF. The CDR3 DNA reads as TGCGCCAGCAGCCAAGCGGGATCTGGGGCCAACGTCCTGACTTTC.

The chain is built from TRBV5-1 and TRBJ1-2; TRBD1 agrees at 11 bases. Unmatched junction bases numbered 5, after V lost 4 bases and J lost 0 bases. CDR1 SGHRS and CDR2 YFSETQ come from the germline V gene. The CDR3 is 16 residues long. CDR3 loop: CASSGGTGGANYGYTF. The CDR3 DNA reads TGCGCCAGCAGCGGCGGGACAGGGGGAGCTAACTATGGCTACACCTTC.

The gene calls are TRBV20-1 and TRBJ1-2; no clear D gene. Trimming cost V 5 bases and J 5 bases, with 12 bases left between them. Germline loops: CDR1 DFQATT, CDR2 SNEGSKA (reference sequence). This CDR3 is 12 amino acids long. The CDR3 loop reads CSAAGRLYGYTF. DNA for the CDR3: TGCAGTGCTGCCGGAAGACTGTATGGCTACACCTTC.

This clonotype was found many times. The genes are TRBV7-8 and TRBJ2-1; no clear D. Trimming cost V 2 bases and J 2 bases, with 10 bases left between them. From germline, CDR1 is SGHVS and CDR2 FQNEAQ. The CDR3 totals 15 residues. The CDR3 DNA is TGTGCCAGCAGCTTACACCTCGAGCCCTACAATGAGCAGTTCTTC. This codes for CASSLHLEPYNEQFF.

The sample holds many counts of this clonotype. The rearrangement links TRBV28 to TRBJ2-7; maybe TRBD2 (6 bases). The germline V gene encodes CDR1 MDHEN and CDR2 SYDVKM. This CDR3 is built from 12 residues. V lost 5 bases, J lost 4 bases, and 9 bases lay in between. In DNA form, the CDR3 reads TGTGCCAGCAGTAGCCGGGGGTACGAGCAGTACTTC. Amino acid sequence: CASSSRGYEQYF. The full variable domain, its missing parts supplied by reference TRBV28 and TRBJ2-7, is DVKVTQSSRYLVKRTGEKVFLECVQDMDHENMFWYRQDPGLGLRLIYFSYDVKMKEKGDIPEGYSVSREKKERFSLILESASTNQTSMYLCASSSRGYEQYFGPGTRLTVT.

The V gene is TRBV5-1, the J gene TRBJ2-2; no clear D. Trimming pared 5 bases from V and 0 bases from J, leaving 11 bases between. The CDR3 runs to 15 residues. CDR1 and CDR2 from the germline V gene are SGHRS and YFSETQ. CDR3 in DNA: TGCGCCAGCAGGGCCATAGCCTCGAACACCGGGGAGCTGTTTTTT. Residues: CASRAIASNTGELFF.

This clonotype was counted between two and nine times. The V gene is TRBV12-3 or TRBV12-4, the J gene TRBJ1-5; TRBD1 matches 9 bases. V was clipped by 6 bases and J by 2 bases; unmatched bases: 5. This CDR3 comprises 15 residues. CDR3 nucleotides: TGTGCCAGCAGAACAGGGGGCGCGGGCAATCAGCCCCAGCATTTT. This codes for CASRTGGAGNQPQHF.

The chain couples TRBV18 to TRBJ1-2; 9 nucleotides line up with TRBD1. Germline V lookup: CDR1 KGHSH, CDR2 LQKENI. V shed 6 bases, J shed 7 bases, and the junction held 15 bases outside the gene matches. The CDR3 contains 16 residues. CDR3 DNA sequence: TGTGCCAGCTCCGGTGAACAGGGGGCCGTAGGGGGTGGCTACACCTTC. It yields the protein CASSGEQGAVGGGYTF.

This clonotype has at least ten counts. The J gene is TRBJ1-4, the V gene TRBV5-1; the D gene is possibly TRBD1 (5 bases). The ends were cut back, 3 bases at V and 8 bases at J, with 14 bases in the middle. The CDR3 loop spans 14 amino acids. The germline V gene has CDR1 SGHRS and CDR2 YFSETQ. CDR3 region: CASSWAGDREKLFF. CDR3 DNA: TGCGCCAGCAGCTGGGCCGGGGACCGGGAAAAACTGTTTTTT.

This clonotype was found once. V and J are TRBV7-3 and TRBJ2-3, with D unresolved. The CDR3 covers 15 residues. V lost 5 bases and J lost 2, with 14 bases in between. Germline assignment: CDR1 SGHTA and CDR2 FQGTGA. CDR3 in amino acids: CASSPLGRPTDTQYF. CDR3 nucleotide sequence: TGTGCCAGCAGCCCGCTTGGACGACCCACAGATACGCAGTATTTT.

This clonotype appeared a few times. The DNA for the CDR3 is TGCAGTGGGGGGCTCCTAGTCACCTACGAGCAGTACTTC. It specifies CSGGLLVTYEQYF. This chain joins TRBV20-1 and TRBJ2-7; D might be TRBD1 (6 bases). The CDR3 runs 13 residues. V dropped 7 bases and J dropped 2 bases, with 15 bases sitting between them. Germline V gene lookup returns CDR1 DFQATT and CDR2 SNEGSKA (reference sequence).

This clonotype appeared once. The chain is built from TRBV5-5 and TRBJ1-4; D is ambiguous. The germline CDR1 and CDR2 sequences are SGHKS and YYEKEE (reference sequence). This CDR3 comprises 15 residues. V lost 4 bases, J lost 8 bases, and 18 bases lay in between. The CDR3 here is CASSREAPMREKLFF. DNA of the CDR3: TGTGCCAGCAGCCGAGAGGCGCCGATGAGGGAAAAACTGTTTTTT.

V and J are TRBV7-2 and TRBJ1-5; 7 bases line up with TRBD1. CDR3 length: 15 residues. The V gene end was trimmed by 2 bases and the J gene end by 9 bases; junction bases not matched to a gene: 10. Germline CDR1 SGHTA, CDR2 FQGNSA. The CDR3 spells CASSLQGGFRWPQHF. The CDR3 DNA is TGTGCCAGCAGCTTACAGGGGGGGTTTCGTTGGCCCCAGCATTTT.

This clonotype is classed as medium-sized. This chain uses TRBV20-1 with TRBJ2-5, with 9 bases lining up with TRBD1. V shed 6 bases and J 2 bases; nucleotides not matched to a gene: 10. This CDR3 comprises 15 residues. The germline gives CDR1 DFQATT, CDR2 SNEGSKA (reference sequence). CDR3 coding DNA: TGCAGTGCCCGGGACAGGGTTATATCGCAAGAGACCCAGTACTTC. Translation gives CSARDRVISQETQYF.

As to this clonotype: One end of the junction does not line up with germline, which may come from a read error. V is TRBV12-5 and J is TRBJ2-7; D not resolved. Germline CDR1 is LGHNT and CDR2 is FRNRAP. The CDR3 totals 11 residues. Here the CDR3 DNA reads TGTGCTAGTGGCTGTTCTTACGAGCAGTACTTT. Translated: CASGCSYEQYF.

This clonotype turned up a few times. The chain is built from TRBV20-1 and TRBJ1-5; tentatively, D is TRBD1 (5 bases). CDR3 size: 13 residues. With 6 bases removed from V and 2 bases from J, the gap between germline ends came to 11 bases. The germline V gene encodes CDR1 DFQATT and CDR2 SNEGSKA (reference sequence). CDR3 sequence: CSAGMGGNQPQHF. The CDR3 DNA follows: TGCAGTGCGGGGATGGGGGGCAATCAGCCCCAGCATTTT.